Below are 24 T cell receptor beta chains sequenced from a single sample in a study of blood T cell repertoires in COVID-19. The method was immunoSEQ multiplex PCR; TCRdb's version includes in-frame clones alone and lacks a portion of them. The sample has around 120,000 clones, approximately 85% seen once. Sequencing used peripheral blood. These receptors originate from a human donor in a cohort sampled during active COVID-19.

This chain uses TRBV28 with TRBJ2-2; D unclear. This CDR3 region has 12 residues. CDR1 and CDR2 (germline): MDHEN, SYDVKM. Trimming took 5 bases from V and 5 from J, leaving 6 bases between them. CDR3 coding DNA: TGTGCCAGCAGTCTTATGACCGGGGAGCTGTTTTTT. This sequence encodes CASSLMTGELFF.

V and J are TRBV12-5 and TRBJ1-2; D is unresolved. The length of the CDR3 is 16 residues. Germline lookup yields CDR1 LGHNT and CDR2 FRNRAP. V was clipped by 2 bases and J by 2 bases, with 15 bases between them. The chain's CDR3 is CASGLPLGEGNYGYTF. The CDR3 DNA sequence: TGTGCTAGTGGTTTGCCCCTCGGGGAGGGAAACTATGGCTACACCTTC.

The V and J genes are TRBV5-1 and TRBJ2-5, with a possible D match to TRBD2 (5 bases). The ends were cut back, 0 bases at V and 4 bases at J, with 13 bases in the middle. CDR1 SGHRS and CDR2 YFSETQ come from the germline V gene. This CDR3 has 15 amino acids. For the CDR3, the DNA is TGCGCCAGCAGCTTGGAGTCTCGGAGCGGAGAGACCCAGTACTTC. Protein: CASSLESRSGETQYF.

The chain employs TRBV27 and TRBJ1-2; 7 bases fit TRBD1. Germline lookup yields CDR1 MNHEY and CDR2 SMNVEV (reference sequence). The CDR3 consists of 20 residues. V was clipped by 3 bases and J by 10 bases; unmatched bases: 29. CDR3 nucleotide sequence: TGTGCCAGCAGTTTCCGAGGTTTGATCGCCTCACCCGACAGGGTGTCCCCCTACACCTTC. Protein sequence: CASSFRGLIASPDRVSPYTF.

The J gene is TRBJ2-5, the V gene TRBV30; TRBD2 is a possible D gene (5 bases). This CDR3 region has 14 residues. Germline assignment: CDR1 GTSNPN and CDR2 SVGIG (reference sequence). V gave up 8 bases and J gave up 4 bases, with 20 bases separating them. CDR3 sequence: CALSVDSRSETQYF. The CDR3 DNA is TGTGCCCTCAGCGTGGACTCTCGATCAGAGACCCAGTACTTC.

The rearrangement joins TRBV4-3 to TRBJ2-1, with D possibly being TRBD2 (5 bases). The CDR3 loop spans 15 amino acids. Germline CDR1 and CDR2: LGHNA and YSLEER. V lost 4 bases, J lost 4 bases, and 14 bases lay in between. This chain's CDR3 is CASSLTVGVYNEQFF. The DNA for the CDR3 is TGCGCCAGCAGCCTCACGGTCGGGGTTTACAATGAGCAGTTCTTC.

This clone has only a few counts. This sequence joins TRBV7-8 and TRBJ1-5; 8 bases align to TRBD1. Trimming at V came to 1 base and at J to 0 bases, leaving 20 bases not matched to a gene. Germline assignment: CDR1 SGHVS and CDR2 FQNEAQ. CDR3 length: 22 residues. The CDR3 here is CASSLEEDVKDRVSYSNQPQHF. Written as DNA, the CDR3 is TGTGCCAGCAGCTTAGAGGAGGATGTTAAGGACAGGGTGAGCTATAGCAATCAGCCCCAGCATTTT.

This clone came up once. This sequence joins TRBV6-5 and TRBJ2-1; 11 nucleotides line up with TRBD2. The CDR3 loop spans 15 amino acids. J was trimmed by 6 bases and V by 6 bases; bases with no gene match: 7. Germline loops: CDR1 MNHEY, CDR2 SVGAGI. The CDR3 protein is CASRRGTSGLNEQFF. In DNA, the CDR3 is TGTGCCAGCAGGAGGGGGACTAGCGGCCTCAATGAGCAGTTCTTC.

CDR3 nucleotide sequence: TGTGCCAGCAGCACCTATACGGATCAGCCCCAGCATTTT. Its translation: CASSTYTDQPQHF. This rearrangement joins TRBV9 to TRBJ1-5; D not certain. Germline V lookup: CDR1 SGDLS, CDR2 YYNGEE. V lost 4 bases to trimming and J lost 5 bases, with 10 bases between them. This CDR3 region has 13 residues. Based on the CDR3 plus reference TRBV9 and TRBJ1-5, the full variable domain is DSGVTQTPKHLITATGQRVTLRCSPRSGDLSVYWYQQSLDQGLQFLIQYYNGEERAKGNILERFSAQQFPDLHSELNLSSLELGDSALYFCASSTYTDQPQHFGDGTRLSIL.

This chain links TRBV2 with TRBJ1-1; TRBD1 matches 9 bases. CDR3 size: 15 residues. The trim removed 7 bases at V and 2 bases at J, leaving 8 bases unmatched. The germline gives CDR1 SNHLY, CDR2 FYNNEI. CDR3 nucleotides: TGTGCCAGCACTGGACAGGGGCTTCGAAACACTGAAGCTTTCTTT. Its protein product is CASTGQGLRNTEAFF.

J is TRBJ2-3 and V is TRBV30; 13 bases are a match to TRBD2. The V and J ends lost 1 base and 5 bases, in that order; junction bases with no gene match: 6. The CDR3 loop spans 16 amino acids. CDR1 and CDR2 from the germline V gene are GTSNPN and SVGIG (reference sequence). CDR3 sequence (DNA): TGTGCCTGGAGTGACGCGGGACTAGCGGGGAAAGATACGCAGTATTTT. This gives the protein CAWSDAGLAGKDTQYF. Based on the CDR3 plus reference TRBV30 and TRBJ2-3, the full variable domain is SQTIHQWPATLVQPVGSPLSLECTVEGTSNPNLYWYRQAAGRGLQLLFYSVGIGQISSEVPQNLSASRPQDRQFILSSKKLLLSDSGFYLCAWSDAGLAGKDTQYFGPGTRLTVL.

This clone was seen only a few times. This chain uses TRBV15 with TRBJ2-7; maybe TRBD2 (5 bases). CDR3 size: 12 residues. V was cut by 3 bases and J by 4 bases, with 7 bases left in between. Germline assignment: CDR1 LNHNV and CDR2 YYDKDF (reference sequence). The CDR3 reads CATSRTGYEQYF. Written as DNA, the CDR3 is TGTGCCACCAGCAGGACGGGGTACGAGCAGTACTTC.

The chain uses TRBV30 and TRBJ1-4; TRBD1 might be the D (5 bases). The V and J ends lost 2 bases and 14 bases respectively, with 15 bases between them. Per the germline V gene, CDR1 is GTSNPN and CDR2 is SVGIG (reference sequence). This CDR3 is built from 12 residues. CDR3 coding DNA: TGTGCCTGGAGTCCAAACGGGGGTTACCTGTTTTTT. It specifies CAWSPNGGYLFF.

J is TRBJ2-1 and V is TRBV24-1; a weak D match, TRBD1 (6 bases). Trimming took off 3 bases at V and 0 bases at J, with 14 bases between the two ends. CDR3 size: 17 residues. Looked up from germline, CDR1 is KGHDR and CDR2 is SFDVKD. The CDR3 region has the DNA TGTGCCACCAGTGATCCCTCAAGGGGGAGCTCCTACAATGAGCAGTTCTTC. This translates into CATSDPSRGSSYNEQFF.

The CDR3 here is CASTPSGGVEQFF. CDR3 nucleotide sequence: TGTGCCAGTACCCCCTCAGGGGGCGTTGAGCAGTTCTTC. The V call is TRBV6-5, the J call TRBJ2-1; 8 bases line up with TRBD1. V shed 9 bases and J 9 bases; nucleotides not matched to a gene: 10. The CDR3 covers 13 residues. Germline V gives CDR1 MNHEY, CDR2 SVGAGI.

The V and J genes are TRBV6-6 and TRBJ1-2; TRBD1 might be the D (5 bases). Deletions cut 7 bases from V and 8 bases from J, with 17 bases between. The CDR3 spans 13 residues. Per the germline V gene, CDR1 is MNHNY and CDR2 is SVGAGI (reference sequence). The CDR3: CASTREGRMGYTF. The CDR3 DNA reads TGTGCCAGCACCAGGGAGGGTCGAATGGGCTACACCTTC.

The V call is TRBV3-1 (or the pseudogene TRBV3-2), the J call TRBJ1-2; D might be TRBD1 (6 bases). The CDR3 covers 16 residues. Trimming took 0 bases from V and 6 from J, leaving 17 bases between them. Germline CDR1 LGHDT, CDR2 YNNKEL (reference sequence). This chain's CDR3 is CASSQDWQGFGDGYTF. In nucleotides, the CDR3 is TGTGCCAGCAGCCAAGATTGGCAGGGGTTTGGCGATGGCTACACCTTC.

V and J are TRBV4-3 and TRBJ2-2; D possibly corresponds to TRBD1 (5 bases). V lost 4 bases and J lost 5, with 14 bases in between. The CDR3 is 15 residues long. CDR1 is LGHNA, CDR2 YSLEER, per germline. For the CDR3, the DNA is TGCGCCAGCAGCCCTCGGTCGAAGGGGACCGGGGAGCTGTTTTTT. This codes for CASSPRSKGTGELFF.

CDR3 DNA: TGCGCCAGCAGCTTGAACAGGGGGCCTAATAATGAAAAACTGTTTTTT. Its protein is CASSLNRGPNNEKLFF. The rearrangement links TRBV5-1 to TRBJ1-4; 9 bases align to TRBD1. CDR1 is SGHRS, CDR2 YFSETQ, per germline. The CDR3 spans 16 residues. J lost 4 bases, V lost 1 base, and 5 bases had no gene match.

This sequence joins TRBV28 and TRBJ2-1; TRBD1 is a possible D gene (5 bases). The V gene's germline CDR1 is MDHEN and CDR2 SYDVKM. Trimming removed 8 bases at V and 4 bases at J, with 9 bases between. This CDR3 has 12 amino acids. This chain's CDR3 is CASGQMYNEQFF. The DNA of the CDR3 is TGTGCCAGCGGACAAATGTACAATGAGCAGTTCTTC.

V usage is TRBV7-3 and J usage is TRBJ2-1; TRBD2 matches 8 bases. CDR1 is SGHTA and CDR2 is FQGTGA in the germline V gene. This CDR3 comprises 15 residues. The trim removed 5 bases at V and 4 bases at J, leaving 7 bases unmatched. The DNA for the CDR3 is TGTGCCAGCAGCGCCGCCGGGAGGGAGTACAATGAGCAGTTCTTC. Translated: CASSAAGREYNEQFF.

The CDR3 DNA follows: TGTGCCAGCAGTTTCGGGAGGACACCAACTAATGAAAAACTGTTTTTT. Its translation is CASSFGRTPTNEKLFF. The chain recombines TRBV11-2 with TRBJ1-4; D is possibly TRBD1 (5 bases). The V gene's germline CDR1 is SGHAT and CDR2 FQNNGV. V was trimmed by 6 bases and J by 0 bases, leaving 14 bases between them. The CDR3 is 16 amino acids.

Only one count was recorded for this clone. The rearrangement uses TRBV6-5 and TRBJ2-1; a weak D match, TRBD2 (7 bases). The CDR3 covers 15 residues. The V and J ends lost 5 bases and 7 bases respectively, with 18 bases between them. The germline V gene has CDR1 MNHEY and CDR2 SVGAGI. CDR3: CASSLFAGALNEQFF. CDR3 DNA: TGTGCCAGCAGTCTCTTCGCGGGGGCGCTAAATGAGCAGTTCTTC.

The chain joins TRBV5-1 to TRBJ2-3, with no clear D. The CDR3 loop spans 14 amino acids. V lost 0 bases and J 2 bases, leaving 7 bases between the germline ends. Germline V gene data show CDR1 as SGHRS and CDR2 as YFSETQ. The CDR3: CASSLDYSTDTQYF. The CDR3 DNA reads TGCGCCAGCAGCTTGGACTATTCCACAGATACGCAGTATTTT.